These T cell receptor beta chains were read from a single sample in a study of CXCR3-negative and CXCR3-positive naive CD8 T cells. TCRdb processed the 5' RACE reads again and assigns one entry to each CDR3 protein, with no DNA. Recorded for this sample: roughly 140,000 distinct CDR3 sequences. Sequenced material: naive CXCR3+ CD8+ T cells from blood. These receptors all stem from a human donor in good health. Some clones in this sample may be carry-over from other donors' samples. CDR3s include the opening cysteine and the closing phenylalanine or tryptophan.

V	J	CDR3
TRBV27	TRBJ1-2	CASSSVWGSLGGYTF
TRBV29-1	TRBJ1-1	CSVEEGVNTEAFF
TRBV7-3	TRBJ2-3	CASSLMNTDTQYF
TRBV2	TRBJ2-1	CASSEVLRATYNEQFF
TRBV13	TRBJ2-7	CASSLWGYEQYF
TRBV28	TRBJ1-1	CASSIFGEAFF
TRBV7-9	TRBJ2-7	CASDRDRGYEQYF
TRBV10-3	TRBJ2-1	CAISGPGTERYNEQFF
TRBV7-9	TRBJ2-1	CASSLITDEQFF
TRBV5-1	TRBJ2-7	CASSLLGAEQYF
TRBV5-1	TRBJ2-3	CASSLTGGRFEDTQYF
TRBV7-6	TRBJ2-2	CASSFGSTGELFF
TRBV4-3	TRBJ1-3	CASSQTDRAKGNTIYF
TRBV28	TRBJ2-2	CASKWQISGELFF
TRBV6-2/TRBV6-3	TRBJ2-7	CASSYPGTGSRTYEQYF
TRBV28	TRBJ2-7	CASRTRGKGEQYF
TRBV15	TRBJ1-5	CATSRVAGTYSNQPQHF
TRBV20-1	TRBJ1-1	CSARDATGFTEAFF
TRBV15	TRBJ1-1	CATNLRTGLETEAFF
TRBV12-3/TRBV12-4	TRBJ1-5	CANPTRLSNQPQHF
TRBV4-3	TRBJ2-7	CASSHGTGGDEQYF
TRBV28	TRBJ2-5	CASHSVWGETQYF
TRBV12-3/TRBV12-4	TRBJ2-5	CASSFYGEETQYF
TRBV20-1	TRBJ1-6	CSARDGPFGVAYNSPLHF
TRBV29-1	TRBJ2-1	CSVETPSGLGEQFF
TRBV4-1	TRBJ2-7	CASSPTNAPGEQYF
TRBV7-9	TRBJ1-5	CASSPRDSNNQPQHF
TRBV9	TRBJ2-1	CASSVDSGGGYNEQFF
TRBV19	TRBJ1-1	CASSPSLTGFWIEAFF
TRBV7-3	TRBJ2-1	CASSPRTSGNEQFF
TRBV7-9	TRBJ2-1	CASSLSDNEQFF
TRBV12-3/TRBV12-4	TRBJ2-2	CASNKETGELFF
TRBV20-1	TRBJ1-2	CSAEPNSNYGYTF
TRBV6-5	TRBJ2-7	CASRESGVYEQYF
TRBV7-7	TRBJ2-3	CASSLGLGPDTQYF
TRBV28	TRBJ2-4	CASSLSGPQNIQYF
TRBV25-1	TRBJ2-2	CASSDGPETNTGELFF
TRBV20-1	TRBJ1-5	CSARDEDWGNQPQHF
TRBV29-1	TRBJ2-1	CSVAPGDYNEQFF
TRBV20-1	TRBJ1-2	CSAPGDRAGYTF